This TCR beta chain was documented in a study of T-cell reconstitution after alpha-beta-depleted transplantation in children. Findings and limits, study-wide: About two months after transplant, alpha-beta T cells reportedly came from several hundred expanded graft clones. Fresh T-cell production supplied most of the T-cell counts and diversity seen one year after transplant. TCRbeta diversity was high at day 60 in some patients (a result of surviving recipient T cells and thymic progenitors).

The authors prepared the TCRbeta library with unique molecular identifiers. MiXCR was run by TCRdb on the PCR reads, yielding one entry per CDR3 protein. The sample yields more than 400,000 distinct CDR3 sequences, approximately 10% seen once. For this clonotype: Its specificity is unknown. This may be a read error, as it is one base from a much larger clone.

Trimming left V 4 bases short and J 4 bases short, with 16 bases between. The germline gives CDR1 SGHNT, CDR2 YYREEE (reference sequence). The CDR3 is made up of 15 amino acids. The sequencing used PBMCs, mostly from graft donor cells, collected 180 days after TCRalphabeta/CD19-depleted stem cell transplant. This chain uses TRBV5-4 with TRBJ2-3; possible D gene TRBD2, 6 bases. The sequence derives from a female patient aged 2-9 years who had a stem cell transplant for aplastic anemia, so the T cells may come from the graft donor. The CDR3 sequence is CASSPQGGRADTQYF. CDR3 sequence (DNA): TGTGCCAGCAGCCCCCAGGGAGGAAGGGCAGATACGCAGTATTTT.